This T cell receptor beta chain was obtained from a study of blood T cell repertoires in COVID-19. Whole-study context: Acute and convalescent COVID-19 samples came from the United States, Italy and Spain. PBMCs, B-cell-depleted T cells, or T cells were the source of the cDNA or gDNA that made up the material.

Trimming removed 2 bases from V and 11 bases from J, with 9 bases in between. Germline CDR1 LGHDT, CDR2 YNNKEL (reference sequence). CDR3 length: 11 amino acids. Measured with immunoSEQ multiplex PCR; TCRdb has only the in-frame clones, and not every one. The sample contains 300,000 to 400,000 clones, 90% of which appear only once. The source material was peripheral blood. This TCR derives from a woman in her thirties with COVID-19, enrolled during active disease. The V call is TRBV3-1 (or the pseudogene TRBV3-2), the J call TRBJ1-2, with D possibly being TRBD1 (5 bases). The CDR3 spells CASSQQGGYTF. For the CDR3, the DNA is TGTGCCAGCAGCCAACAGGGTGGTTACACCTTC.